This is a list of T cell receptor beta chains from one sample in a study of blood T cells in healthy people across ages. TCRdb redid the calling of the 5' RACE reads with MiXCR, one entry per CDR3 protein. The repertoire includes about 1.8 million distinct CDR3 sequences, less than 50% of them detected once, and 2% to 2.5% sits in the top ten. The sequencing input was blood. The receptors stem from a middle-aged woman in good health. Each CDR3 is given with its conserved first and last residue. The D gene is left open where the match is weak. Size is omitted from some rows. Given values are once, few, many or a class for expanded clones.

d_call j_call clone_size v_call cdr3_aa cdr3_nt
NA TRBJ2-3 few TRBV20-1 CSAERRSTDTQYF TGCAGTGCAGAGAGGCGGAGCACAGATACGCAGTATTTT
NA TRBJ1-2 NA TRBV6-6 CASSSDSGRGYGYTF TGTGCCAGCAGTTCCGACAGTGGGAGGGGGTATGGCTACACCTTC
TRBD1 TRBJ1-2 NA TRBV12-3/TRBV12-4 CASSLGQTLYGYTF TGTGCCAGCAGTTTGGGACAGACCCTTTATGGCTACACCTTC
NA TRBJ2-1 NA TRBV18 CASSPRQGVGEQFF TGTGCCAGCTCACCACGGCAAGGGGTTGGGGAGCAGTTCTTC
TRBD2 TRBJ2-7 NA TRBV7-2 CASSSKREGEQYF TGTGCCAGCAGCTCGAAGCGGGAGGGGGAGCAGTACTTC
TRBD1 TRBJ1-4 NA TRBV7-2 CASSLGSWTGRDEKLFF TGTGCCAGCAGCTTAGGCTCTTGGACAGGGAGGGATGAAAAACTGTTTTTT
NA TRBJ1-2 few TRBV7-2 CASSLGQTGYTF TGTGCCAGCAGCTTAGGACAGACTGGCTACACCTTC
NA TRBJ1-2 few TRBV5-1 CASSLEARGGYGYTF TGCGCCAGCAGCTTGGAAGCCCGGGGCGGGTACGGCTACACCTTC
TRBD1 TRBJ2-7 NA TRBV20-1 CSARDLTGVARYEQYF TGCAGTGCTAGAGATCTCACAGGGGTCGCAAGGTACGAGCAGTACTTC
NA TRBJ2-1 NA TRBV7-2 CASSLEVWDNEQFF TGTGCCAGCAGCTTAGAGGTTTGGGACAATGAGCAGTTCTTC
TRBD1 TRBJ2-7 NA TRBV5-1 CASSSRTGDSYEQYF TGCGCCAGCAGCTCCCGGACAGGGGACTCCTACGAGCAGTACTTC
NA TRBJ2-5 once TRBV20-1 CSGAQQGEIQYF TGCAGTGGAGCCCAACAGGGCGAGATCCAGTACTTC
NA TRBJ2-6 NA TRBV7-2 CASSVPHLSGANVLTF TGTGCCAGCAGCGTTCCACACCTCTCTGGGGCCAACGTCCTGACTTTC
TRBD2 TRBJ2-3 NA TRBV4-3 CASSQDGTSGIGSVGTDTQYF TGCGCCAGCAGCCAAGACGGGACTAGCGGGATCGGAAGCGTCGGCACAGATACGCAGTATTTT
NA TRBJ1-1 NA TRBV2 CASRAFTEAFF TGTGCCAGCAGGGCTTTTACTGAAGCTTTCTTT
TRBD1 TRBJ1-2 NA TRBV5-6 CASTPRTGRGYTF TGTGCCAGCACCCCGAGGACAGGGCGCGGCTACACCTTC